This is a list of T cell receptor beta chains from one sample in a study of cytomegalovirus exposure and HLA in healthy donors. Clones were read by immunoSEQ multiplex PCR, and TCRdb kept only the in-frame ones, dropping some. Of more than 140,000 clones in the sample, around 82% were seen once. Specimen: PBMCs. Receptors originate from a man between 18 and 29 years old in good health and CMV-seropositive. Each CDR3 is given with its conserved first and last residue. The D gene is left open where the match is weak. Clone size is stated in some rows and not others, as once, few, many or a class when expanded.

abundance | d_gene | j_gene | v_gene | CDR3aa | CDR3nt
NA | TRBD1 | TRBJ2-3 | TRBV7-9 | CAGDRGEYF | TGTGCCGGTGACAGGGGAGAGTATTTT
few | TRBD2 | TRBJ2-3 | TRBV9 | CASNLAGLTDTQYF | TGTGCCAGCAATTTAGCGGGACTAACAGATACGCAGTATTTT
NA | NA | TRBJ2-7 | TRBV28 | CASSLRGQRAYEQYF | TGTGCCAGCAGTTTACGCGGACAGCGAGCCTACGAGCAGTACTTC
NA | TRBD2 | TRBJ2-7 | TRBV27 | CASSRRGDYEQYF | TGTGCCTCCTCGCGGCGGGGGGACTACGAGCAGTACTTC
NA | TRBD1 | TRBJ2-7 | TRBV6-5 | CASRTYGQVSEQYF | TGTGCCAGCAGAACTTACGGACAGGTCTCAGAGCAGTACTTC
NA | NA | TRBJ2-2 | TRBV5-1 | CASSARSALASGELFF | TGCGCCAGCAGCGCTCGTAGCGCTCTAGCCTCCGGGGAGCTGTTTTTT
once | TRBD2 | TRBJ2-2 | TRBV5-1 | CASTLGSSGSAGELFF | TGCGCCAGCACCTTGGGAAGTAGCGGGAGTGCCGGGGAGCTGTTTTTT
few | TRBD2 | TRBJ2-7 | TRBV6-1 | CASSGGSSYEQYF | TGTGCCAGCAGTGGCGGGAGCTCCTACGAGCAGTACTTC
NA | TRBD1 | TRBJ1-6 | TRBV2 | CASSGPQGEVRSPLHF | TGTGCCAGCAGTGGGCCCCAGGGGGAAGTTCGTTCACCCCTCCACTTT
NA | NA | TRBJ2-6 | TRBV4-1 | CASSATGTGANVLTF | TGCGCCAGCAGCGCTACAGGGACTGGGGCCAACGTCCTGACTTTC
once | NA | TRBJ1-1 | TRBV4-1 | CASSQSPGGPTEAFF | TGCGCCAGCAGCCAATCCCCGGGAGGGCCCACTGAAGCTTTCTTT
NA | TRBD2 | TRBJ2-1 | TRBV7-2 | CASSTGLAGGLGDEQFF | TGTGCCAGCAGCACGGGACTAGCGGGAGGGCTCGGGGATGAGCAGTTCTTC
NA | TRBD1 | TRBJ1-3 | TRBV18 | CASSHTPGQGAGNTIYF | TGTGCCAGCTCACACACACCGGGACAGGGGGCTGGAAACACCATATATTTT
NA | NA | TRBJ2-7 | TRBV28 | CASSLSGMSYEQYF | TGTGCCAGCAGTTTGTCCGGGATGTCCTACGAGCAGTACTTC
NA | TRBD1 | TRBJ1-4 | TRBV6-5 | CASSPNDRGWEKLFF | TGTGCCAGCAGCCCCAATGACAGGGGCTGGGAAAAACTGTTTTTT
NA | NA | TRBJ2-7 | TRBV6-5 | CASSHFRAPYEQYF | TGTGCCAGCAGCCACTTCAGGGCACCCTACGAGCAGTACTTC
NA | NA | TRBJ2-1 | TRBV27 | CASSPPQGMEKNEQFF | TGTGCCAGCAGTCCCCCACAGGGTATGGAGAAAAATGAGCAGTTCTTC
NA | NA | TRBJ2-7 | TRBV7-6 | CASSLGGEYEQYF | TGTGCCAGCAGCTTAGGGGGGGAATACGAGCAGTACTTC
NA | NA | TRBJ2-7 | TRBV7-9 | CASSPNTWRSSYEQYF | TGTGCCAGCAGCCCCAATACTTGGAGAAGCTCCTACGAGCAGTACTTC
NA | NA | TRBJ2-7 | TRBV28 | CASSARDMTYEQYF | TGTGCCAGCAGTGCAAGGGACATGACCTACGAGCAGTACTTC
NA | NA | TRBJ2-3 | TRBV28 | CASSSSSESTDTQYF | NA
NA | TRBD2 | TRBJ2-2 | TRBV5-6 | CASSFSSGRDTGELFF | TGTGCCAGCAGCTTTTCAAGCGGGAGGGACACCGGGGAGCTGTTTTTT
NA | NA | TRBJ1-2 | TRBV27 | CASSLAGATIGGYTF | TGTGCCAGCAGTTTAGCAGGGGCCACCATTGGTGGCTACACCTTC
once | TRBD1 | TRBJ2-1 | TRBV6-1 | CASSRTGSYNEQFF | TGTGCCAGCAGTCGGACAGGGTCCTACAATGAGCAGTTCTTC
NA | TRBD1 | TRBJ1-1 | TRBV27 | CASSTLGQANTEAFF | TGTGCCAGCAGTACCCTCGGACAGGCGAACACTGAAGCTTTCTTT
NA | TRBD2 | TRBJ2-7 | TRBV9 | CASSVTSGRPTYEQYF | TGTGCCAGCAGCGTGACTAGCGGGAGGCCGACCTACGAGCAGTACTTC
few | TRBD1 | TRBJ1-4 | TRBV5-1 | CASSPGQANEKLFF | TGCGCCAGCAGCCCGGGACAGGCTAATGAAAAACTGTTTTTT
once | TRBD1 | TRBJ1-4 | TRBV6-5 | CASRTKTGGEKLFF | TGTGCCAGCAGGACAAAAACAGGGGGTGAAAAACTGTTTTTT
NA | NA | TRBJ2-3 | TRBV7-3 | CASSPTKGGDTQYF | TGTGCCAGCAGCCCAACAAAAGGCGGGGATACGCAGTATTTT
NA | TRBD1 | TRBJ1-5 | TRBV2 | CASNPDRDNQPQHF | TGTGCCAGCAATCCCGACAGGGACAATCAGCCCCAGCATTTT
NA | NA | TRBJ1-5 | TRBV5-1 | CASSLDNSNQPQHF | TGCGCCAGCAGCTTGGACAATAGCAATCAGCCCCAGCATTTT
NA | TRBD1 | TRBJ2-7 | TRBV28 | CASSLPGTGSYEQYF | TGTGCCAGCAGTCTTCCCGGGACAGGGTCCTACGAGCAGTACTTC
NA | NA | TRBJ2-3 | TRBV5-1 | CASAGISTDTQYF | TGCGCCAGCGCAGGGATTAGCACAGATACGCAGTATTTT
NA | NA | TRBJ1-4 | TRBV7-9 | CASSFSEKLFF | TGTGCCAGCAGCTTTTCGGAAAAACTGTTTTTT
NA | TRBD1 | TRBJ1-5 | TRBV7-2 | CASSLGDSLLNQPQHF | TGTGCCAGCAGCTTAGGGGACAGCCTGCTCAATCAGCCCCAGCATTTT
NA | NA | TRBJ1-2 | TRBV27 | CASTSRVGGVYGYTF | TGTGCCAGCACCTCCCGGGTGGGGGGTGTCTATGGCTACACCTTC
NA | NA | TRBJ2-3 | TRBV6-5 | CASRSLGRSDTQYF | TGTGCCAGCAGGAGCCTCGGTCGGTCAGATACGCAGTATTTT
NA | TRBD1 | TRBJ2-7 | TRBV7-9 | CASSPRTGQTDEQYF | TGTGCCAGCAGCCCAAGGACAGGGCAGACAGACGAGCAGTACTTC
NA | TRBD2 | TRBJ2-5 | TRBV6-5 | CASSYGGGETQYF | TGTGCCAGCAGTTACGGGGGGGGAGAGACCCAGTACTTC
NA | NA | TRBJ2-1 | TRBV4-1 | CASSQGPAGGFYNEQFF | TGCGCCAGCAGCCAGGGCCCGGCAGGGGGGTTCTACAATGAGCAGTTCTTC
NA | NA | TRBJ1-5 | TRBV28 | CASSTRYYQPQHF | TGTGCCAGCAGCACCCGGTACTATCAGCCCCAGCATTTT
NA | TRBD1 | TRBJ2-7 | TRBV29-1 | CSVTEPGTGGPYEQYF | TGCAGCGTCACAGAACCCGGGACAGGGGGCCCCTACGAGCAGTACTTC